What follows are 2 T cell receptor beta chains derived from one specimen sequenced in a study of T cell therapy after organ transplantation. The antigens these receptors bind are not known. The sample's time point: 4-8 weeks after completion of therapy. Produced via immunoSEQ multiplex PCR; TCRdb's table is partial and in-frame only. The sample contains about 3,300 clones, 80% to 85% of which appear only once. Sequencing was performed on CD8+ T cells from blood, taken after autologous CMV-specific T cell therapy. The receptors shown here come from a human patient who had received a solid organ transplant and had CMV disease. Some T cells here may be from the graft donor.

The genes are TRBV19 and TRBJ1-1; D is ambiguous. Germline V gene data show CDR1 as LNHDA and CDR2 as SQIVND (reference sequence). The CDR3 covers 11 residues. V was clipped by 5 bases and J by 1 base, with 2 bases between them. CDR3 nucleotides: TGTGCCAGTAGTGCGAACACTGAAGCTTTCTTT. Protein: CASSANTEAFF.

The chain carries TRBV9 and TRBJ2-3, with D tentatively TRBD1 or TRBD2 (6 bases each). There are 16 residues in the CDR3. Per germline, CDR1 SGDLS and CDR2 YYNGEE. The germline V and J ends were trimmed by 0 bases and 1 base, with 12 bases remaining between them. CDR3 amino acids: CASSVEGGGGTDTQYF. CDR3 nucleotide sequence: TGTGCCAGCAGCGTAGAGGGGGGCGGAGGCACAGATACGCAGTATTTT.